These 20 T cell receptor beta chains came from one sample sequenced in a study of tumor and adjacent non-tumor tissue in lung cancer. The template was RNA from unsorted bulk tissue. The library came from three nested PCR rounds adapted from ARM-PCR protocols. TCRdb ran MiXCR on the multiplex PCR reads and lists one entry per CDR3 protein. This sample has 90,000 or so distinct CDR3 sequences, with more than 60% found just once. The sequencing sample was made of lung tumor tissue. The receptor set was obtained from a man between 65 and 85 years old with non-small cell lung cancer.

The V call is TRBV20-1, the J call TRBJ2-2; the match to TRBD1 covers 9 bases. The CDR3 has 15 residues. Germline V gene lookup returns CDR1 DFQATT and CDR2 SNEGSKA (reference sequence). CDR3 loop: CNVRETGGETGELFF. The CDR3 DNA is TGCAATGTTAGGGAGACAGGGGGTGAAACCGGGGAGCTGTTTTTT.

This clonotype was seen more than once but under ten times. The chain has TRBV20-1 and TRBJ2-2; maybe TRBD1 (5 bases). Trimming pared 1 base from V and 5 bases from J, leaving 8 bases between. Germline CDR1 DFQATT, CDR2 SNEGSKA (reference sequence). CDR3 length: 13 residues. CDR3 sequence (DNA): TGCAGTGCTAGAGGACAGTCAACCGGGGAGCTGTTTTTT. It translates to CSARGQSTGELFF.

The genes are TRBV6-6 and TRBJ1-1; TRBD1 matches 7 bases. Per germline, CDR1 MNHNY and CDR2 SVGAGI (reference sequence). The V gene end was trimmed by 4 bases and the J gene end by 11 bases; junction bases not matched to a gene: 13. The CDR3 consists of 14 residues. The CDR3: CASSLSGGNILAFF. CDR3 bases: TGTGCCAGCAGTTTATCAGGGGGGAATATTCTCGCTTTCTTT.

This rearrangement joins TRBV7-8 to TRBJ2-1; possibly TRBD1 for D (6 bases). Germline CDR1 and CDR2: SGHVS and FQNEAQ. Trimming removed 8 bases from V and 0 bases from J, with 11 bases in between. CDR3 length: 14 amino acids. In DNA, the CDR3 is TGTGCCAGCCTACGAGGGGGCTCCTACAATGAGCAGTTCTTC. Its translation: CASLRGGSYNEQFF.

As to this clonotype: One end of the junction fails to match germline, which may point to a read error. V is TRBV11-2 and J is TRBJ2-2; a possible D gene is TRBD2 (5 bases). Germline V CDR1 and CDR2: SGHAT, FQNNGV. This CDR3 is built from 15 residues. The CDR3 here is CASSSEAVAAWELFF. The DNA for the CDR3 is TGTGCTAGCAGCTCAGAAGCGGTTGCGGCCTGGGAGCTCTTTTTT.

Points on this clonotype: Germline is not matched at one junction end, which may reflect a read error. J is TRBJ1-2 and V is TRBV12-3 or TRBV12-4, with D maybe TRBD1 (5 bases). This CDR3 is built from 15 residues. CDR3 sequence (DNA): TGTGACAGCAGTTTATCGGGGACTAATAACTATGACTACACCTTC. Translating it yields CDSSLSGTNNYDYTF.

As regards this clonotype: Being one base from a much bigger clone, this may be a read error. The J gene is TRBJ2-1, the V gene TRBV5-4; D may be TRBD2 (6 bases). The CDR3 length is 15 residues. Germline CDR1 is SGHNT and CDR2 is YYREEE (reference sequence). Here the CDR3 reads CASSLESGSYSEQFF. The DNA for the CDR3 is TGTGCCAGCAGCTTGGAAAGCGGGTCCTACAGTGAGCAGTTCTTC.

Worth noting for this clonotype: This may be a read error: a much more frequent sequence differs by one nucleotide. The V gene is TRBV20-1, the J gene TRBJ2-7; 9 positions match TRBD2. This CDR3 contains 12 residues. CDR1 DFQATT and CDR2 SNEGSKA come from the germline V gene (reference sequence). The CDR3 DNA reads TGCAGTACTAGCGGGCGGGCATACGAGCAGTACTTC. This gives the protein CSTSGRAYEQYF.

Comments on this clonotype: Germline is not matched at one junction end, which may reflect a read error. The chain joins TRBV5-1 to TRBJ2-5; no definite D call. The germline gives CDR1 SGHRS, CDR2 YFSETQ. This CDR3 is built from 13 residues. The CDR3 sequence is CASSLESAQTQYF. CDR3 nucleotide sequence: TGCGCCAGCAGTTTGGAAAGCGCCCAGACCCAGTACTTC.

Comments on this clonotype: A read error may account for a junction end that differs from germline. This chain links TRBV29-1 with TRBJ2-2; weak D call: TRBD1 (7 bases). Per the germline V gene, CDR1 is SQVTM and CDR2 is ANQGSEA. CDR3 length: 16 amino acids. CDR3 in amino acids: CSVEARQGDYTGELFF. CDR3 bases: TGCAGCGTCGAAGCTCGGCAGGGGGACTACACCGGGGAGCTGTTTTTT.

The V call is TRBV11-3, the J call TRBJ2-3; maybe TRBD2 (6 bases). V gave up 5 bases and J gave up 7 bases, with 10 bases separating them. This CDR3 has 12 amino acids. Germline-derived CDR1 and CDR2 are SGHNT and YENEEA. CDR3 nucleotide sequence: TGTGCCAGCAGCCAGGCGGGGCATACGCAGTATTTT. Translation gives CASSQAGHTQYF.

The DNA for the CDR3 is TGTGACAACTCTACCCTCTCTCCACAAGAGACCCAGTACTTC. Translation: CDNSTLSPQETQYF. The chain has TRBV28 and TRBJ2-5; D remains unclear. The germline gives CDR1 MDHEN, CDR2 SYDVKM. CDR3 size: 14 residues.

This clonotype was detected only once. This CDR3 fails to terminate in the conserved phenylalanine or tryptophan, so it likely reflects a read error. V and J are TRBV4-1 and TRBJ2-2, with 7 bases lining up with TRBD1. The CDR3 runs 18 residues. The V gene's germline CDR1 is MGHRA and CDR2 YSYEKL. With 0 bases clipped from V and 4 bases from J, the junction kept 11 bases outside the gene matches. CDR3 region: CASSQDLPGQQITGELFI. CDR3 coding DNA: TGCGCCAGCAGCCAAGATCTCCCGGGACAGCAGATCACCGGGGAGCTGTTTATT.

This clonotype was observed many times. The chain has TRBV24-1 and TRBJ2-5; D is possibly TRBD1 (6 bases). Deletions cut 3 bases from V and 5 bases from J, with 18 bases between. This CDR3 is built from 16 residues. Germline assignment: CDR1 KGHDR and CDR2 SFDVKD. CDR3 bases: TGTGCCACCAGTGATCCCCGACAGGTCAGGAGGGAGACCCAGTACTTC. It yields the protein CATSDPRQVRRETQYF.

This clonotype came up many times. The chain carries TRBV5-1 and TRBJ2-2; no firm D call. V lost 0 bases to trimming and J lost 0 bases, with 6 bases between them. The CDR3 runs to 15 residues. Germline V lookup: CDR1 SGHRS, CDR2 YFSETQ. CDR3 residues: CASSLDHTNTGELFF. CDR3 bases: TGCGCCAGCAGCTTGGACCATACGAACACCGGGGAGCTGTTTTTT.

The sample holds many counts of this clonotype. This chain uses TRBV5-4 with TRBJ2-6; tentatively, D is TRBD2 (5 bases). V shed 5 bases and J shed 3 bases, with 12 bases lying between them. Germline lookup yields CDR1 SGHNT and CDR2 YYREEE (reference sequence). There are 15 residues in the CDR3. The DNA for the CDR3 is TGTGCCAGCAGTTTTGAGGGCCTTGGGGCCAACGTCCTGACTTTC. Residues: CASSFEGLGANVLTF.

On this clonotype itself: At one boundary the junction diverges from the germline segment, which might be a read error. The chain recombines TRBV15 with TRBJ2-2, with 9 bases identical to TRBD1. The CDR3 is 15 residues long. Germline lookup yields CDR1 LNHNV and CDR2 YYDKDF (reference sequence). This chain's CDR3 is CATSDRQGGTGDLFF. For the CDR3, the DNA is TGTGCCACCAGCGACCGACAGGGGGGCACCGGGGACCTGTTTTTT.

Of note for this clonotype: Compared with germline, one end of the junction differs, possibly owing to a read error. This chain links TRBV15 with TRBJ1-4, with D possibly TRBD1 on 6 matching bases. The CDR3 length is 13 residues. Per germline, CDR1 LNHNV and CDR2 YYDKDF (reference sequence). CDR3: CATSRVRGEKLFF. The DNA for the CDR3 is TGTGCCACTAGCAGAGTTAGGGGGGAAAAACTGTTTTTT.

Ten or more counts support this clonotype. The chain carries TRBV6-6 and TRBJ2-2, with 8 bases that match TRBD2. The J segment lost 1 base and the V segment lost 5 bases, leaving 0 bases of the junction unmatched. The CDR3 covers 14 residues. CDR1 and CDR2 (germline): MNHNY, SVGAGI (reference sequence). Written as DNA, the CDR3 is TGTGCCAGCAGTAGCGGGGGGAACACCGGGGAGCTGTTTTTT. Translating it yields CASSSGGNTGELFF.

Worth noting for this clonotype: An end of the junction differs from the germline gene, which may be a read error. The gene calls are TRBV6-5 and TRBJ2-3; D is ambiguous. Germline lookup yields CDR1 MNHEY and CDR2 SVGAGI. This CDR3 has 16 amino acids. DNA for the CDR3: TGTGCCAGCAGGCACATCCGCGCCAAACGATCGGATATGCAGTATTTT. Translated: CASRHIRAKRSDMQYF.